This entry lists 8 T cell receptor beta chains sequenced from one sample in a study of OX40 agonist ivuxolimab in advanced cancers. Assay used: immunoSEQ multiplex PCR; TCRdb lists only in-frame clones, some missing. The sample has approximately 82,000 clones, about nine tenths seen once. Material: CD4+ or CD8+ T cells sorted from blood, obtained in a trial of the OX40 agonist ivuxolimab. These receptor sequences come from an adult with an advanced solid tumor such as melanoma, head and neck, liver or kidney cancer.

On this clone itself: Germline and junction disagree at one end, which may indicate a read error. V gene TRBV7-7 combines with J gene TRBJ2-7; D might be TRBD2 (5 bases). Germline CDR1 reads SSHAT; CDR2 reads FNYEAQ (reference sequence). The CDR3 length is 16 residues. CDR3 nucleotides: TGTGCTAGCAGCTTAGCGAGGCAGCTGAGCTCCTACGAGCAGTACTTC. Translating it yields CASSLARQLSSYEQYF.

Remarks on this clone: The same CDR3 also results from other DNA sequences found in this sample. The chain links TRBV27 to TRBJ2-7; 10 bases match TRBD2. Germline CDR1 MNHEY, CDR2 SMNVEV (reference sequence). Trimming at V came to 6 bases and at J to 2 bases, leaving 28 bases not matched to a gene. The CDR3 totals 22 residues. For the CDR3, the DNA is TGTGCCAGCAGCAAACGGGTCACAGGGGGAGGGTGGGGGACTAGCGAACCCTACGAGCAGTACTTC. Translation: CASSKRVTGGGWGTSEPYEQYF.

CDR3 protein: CASSFPKQGRNTEAFF. CDR3 DNA: TGTGCCAGCAGTTTCCCTAAACAGGGGCGGAACACTGAAGCTTTCTTT. The V gene is TRBV5-4, the J gene TRBJ1-1, with 7 positions matching TRBD1. This CDR3 region has 16 residues. With V trimmed by 5 bases and J by 1 base, 11 bases remained unmatched. Germline V gene lookup returns CDR1 SGHNT and CDR2 YYREEE (reference sequence).

The chain uses TRBV15 and TRBJ1-2; D not certain. V lost 3 bases and J 8 bases, leaving 13 bases between the germline ends. Germline lookup yields CDR1 LNHNV and CDR2 YYDKDF (reference sequence). The CDR3 runs 13 residues. As DNA, the CDR3 is TGTGCCACCAGCAGCCGGGCCCCTGAGGGCTACACCTTC. Its protein product is CATSSRAPEGYTF.

This clone has just one count. Sequence at one end of the junction differs from germline and may be a read error. This rearrangement joins TRBV7-6 to TRBJ1-2; weak D call: TRBD1 (6 bases). The CDR3 consists of 15 residues. Looked up from germline, CDR1 is SGHVS and CDR2 is FNYEAQ. Here the CDR3 reads CASSLRDTGVNGYTF. In DNA, the CDR3 is TGTGCCAGCAGCTTAAGGGACACGGGAGTTAATGGGTACACCTTC.

This rearrangement joins TRBV2 to TRBJ1-1; D ambiguous. V dropped 5 bases and J dropped 0 bases, with 7 bases sitting between them. The CDR3 is made up of 13 amino acids. Germline assignment: CDR1 SNHLY and CDR2 FYNNEI. Here the CDR3 DNA reads TGTGCCAGCAGTCGGGGTATGAACACTGAAGCTTTCTTT. Its translation is CASSRGMNTEAFF.

The chain has TRBV2 and TRBJ2-5; maybe TRBD2 (5 bases). Trimming removed 4 bases from V and 1 base from J, with 7 bases in between. There are 13 residues in the CDR3. CDR1 SNHLY and CDR2 FYNNEI come from the germline V gene. CDR3 sequence (DNA): TGTGCCAGCAGTGCCCGGGGCCAAGAGACCCAGTACTTC. Translated: CASSARGQETQYF.

This clone was counted a single time. The chain combines TRBV5-6 with TRBJ2-7; D is unresolved. Trimming removed 2 bases at V and 0 bases at J, with 6 bases between. This CDR3 comprises 13 residues. CDR1 and CDR2 from the germline V gene are SGHDT and YYEEEE. The chain's CDR3 is CASSLKGSYEQYF. The CDR3 bases are TGTGCCAGCAGCTTAAAGGGCTCCTACGAGCAGTACTTC.